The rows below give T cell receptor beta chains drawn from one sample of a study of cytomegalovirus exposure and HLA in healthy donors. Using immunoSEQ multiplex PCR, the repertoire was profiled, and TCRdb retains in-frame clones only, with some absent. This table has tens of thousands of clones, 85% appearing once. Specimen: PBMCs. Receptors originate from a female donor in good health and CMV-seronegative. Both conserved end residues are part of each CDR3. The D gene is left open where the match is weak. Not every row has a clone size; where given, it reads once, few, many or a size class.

cdr3_aa: CASSIVTGHTGELFF
cdr3_nt: TGTGCCAGTAGTATAGTCACAGGGCACACCGGGGAGCTGTTTTTT
j_call: TRBJ2-2
clone_size: NA
d_call: NA
v_call: TRBV19

cdr3_aa: CASSLRASGSQTQYF
cdr3_nt: TGTGCCAGCAGCCTGCGGGCTAGCGGGAGTCAGACCCAGTACTTC
j_call: TRBJ2-5
clone_size: NA
d_call: TRBD2
v_call: TRBV7-9

cdr3_aa: CASSLGDYTGELFF
cdr3_nt: TGTGCCAGCAGCCTCGGAGATTACACCGGGGAGCTGTTTTTT
j_call: TRBJ2-2
clone_size: NA
d_call: NA
v_call: TRBV11-3

cdr3_aa: CASSHVVPGQVGVRNTGELFF
cdr3_nt: TGCGCCAGCAGCCATGTTGTTCCGGGACAGGTTGGGGTAAGGAACACCGGGGAGCTGTTTTTT
j_call: TRBJ2-2
clone_size: NA
d_call: TRBD1
v_call: TRBV4-3

cdr3_aa: CASSRLRADGYTF
cdr3_nt: TGTGCCAGTAGTCGGTTGAGGGCTGATGGCTACACCTTC
j_call: TRBJ1-2
clone_size: NA
d_call: NA
v_call: TRBV19

cdr3_aa: CASSFTGPGYGYTF
cdr3_nt: TGTGCCAGCAGTTTCACAGGGCCCGGGTATGGCTACACCTTC
j_call: TRBJ1-2
clone_size: NA
d_call: NA
v_call: TRBV28

cdr3_aa: CAKSGAGGSGGVNCRETQYF
cdr3_nt: TGTGCCAAATCGGGGGCGGGGGGCAGCGGGGGGGTAAACTGTAGGGAGACCCAGTACTTC
j_call: TRBJ2-5
clone_size: NA
d_call: TRBD2
v_call: TRBV4-2

cdr3_aa: CAWRVAGGNQQYF
cdr3_nt: TGTGCCTGGAGGGTAGCGGGAGGGAACCAGCAGTACTTC
j_call: TRBJ2-7
clone_size: NA
d_call: TRBD2
v_call: TRBV30

cdr3_aa: CASSPKGEKVTDTQYF
cdr3_nt: TGTGCCAGCTCACCAAAGGGGGAGAAGGTGACAGATACGCAGTATTTT
j_call: TRBJ2-3
clone_size: NA
d_call: NA
v_call: TRBV18

cdr3_aa: CSVDPPWGLETQYF
cdr3_nt: TGCAGCGTTGACCCACCTTGGGGCCTGGAGACCCAGTACTTC
j_call: TRBJ2-5
clone_size: once
d_call: NA
v_call: TRBV29-1

cdr3_aa: CAGGAGGSTDTQYF
cdr3_nt: TGTGCCGGAGGGGCGGGGGGGAGCACAGATACGCAGTATTTT
j_call: TRBJ2-3
clone_size: NA
d_call: TRBD2
v_call: TRBV7-2

cdr3_aa: CASSLDPGYEQYF
cdr3_nt: TGTGCCAGCAGCTTAGATCCGGGGTACGAGCAGTACTTC
j_call: TRBJ2-7
clone_size: NA
d_call: NA
v_call: TRBV11-1

cdr3_aa: CASSLATTSWETQYF
cdr3_nt: TGTGCCAGCAGCTTGGCTACTACTAGCTGGGAGACCCAGTACTTC
j_call: TRBJ2-5
clone_size: NA
d_call: NA
v_call: TRBV5-6

cdr3_aa: CASSLGLGGRAVEQFF
cdr3_nt: TGTGCCAGCAGCTTAGGGTTGGGAGGACGAGCGGTTGAGCAGTTCTTC
j_call: TRBJ2-1
clone_size: NA
d_call: NA
v_call: TRBV7-9

cdr3_aa: CASSEERGGYGYTF
cdr3_nt: TGTGCCAGCAGTGAAGAGAGGGGGGGCTATGGCTACACCTTC
j_call: TRBJ1-2
clone_size: NA
d_call: NA
v_call: TRBV2

cdr3_aa: CASSTGYSNQPQHF
cdr3_nt: TGTGCCAGCAGTACAGGCTATAGCAATCAGCCCCAGCATTTT
j_call: TRBJ1-5
clone_size: NA
d_call: NA
v_call: TRBV27

cdr3_aa: CASSQRSGQGSYEQYF
cdr3_nt: TGTGCCAGCAGCCAAAGGTCGGGACAGGGGTCCTACGAGCAGTACTTC
j_call: TRBJ2-7
clone_size: NA
d_call: TRBD1
v_call: TRBV14

cdr3_aa: CASSLVRAGTGKATEAFF
cdr3_nt: TGTGCCAGCAGCTTAGTCCGAGCCGGGACAGGGAAGGCCACTGAAGCTTTCTTT
j_call: TRBJ1-1
clone_size: NA
d_call: TRBD1
v_call: TRBV11-1

cdr3_aa: CASGQGNEKLFF
cdr3_nt: TGTGCCAGCGGACAGGGGAATGAAAAACTGTTTTTT
j_call: TRBJ1-4
clone_size: NA
d_call: TRBD1
v_call: TRBV19

cdr3_aa: CASSLARGPRNTEAFF
cdr3_nt: TGTGCCAGCAGCTTGGCAAGGGGGCCCAGAAACACTGAAGCTTTCTTT
j_call: TRBJ1-1
clone_size: NA
d_call: TRBD1
v_call: TRBV5-5

cdr3_aa: CASSVAGSDEQYF
cdr3_nt: TGTGCCAGTAGCGTAGCCGGGTCCGACGAACAGTACTTC
j_call: TRBJ2-7
clone_size: NA
d_call: NA
v_call: TRBV5-4

cdr3_aa: CASSSPDRGLHGYTF
cdr3_nt: TGTGCCAGCAGCTCTCCTGACAGGGGGCTCCATGGCTACACCTTC
j_call: TRBJ1-2
clone_size: NA
d_call: TRBD1
v_call: TRBV7-2

cdr3_aa: CASSHTTGSSYNEQFF
cdr3_nt: TGTGCCAGTAGTCACACCACAGGTAGCTCCTACAATGAGCAGTTCTTC
j_call: TRBJ2-1
clone_size: NA
d_call: NA
v_call: TRBV19

cdr3_aa: CASSSTGDVEPQHF
cdr3_nt: TGTGCCAGCAGTTCAACAGGGGATGTGGAGCCCCAGCATTTT
j_call: TRBJ1-5
clone_size: once
d_call: TRBD1
v_call: TRBV28

cdr3_aa: CASSLNGQGGFQPQHF
cdr3_nt: TGTGCCAGCAGTTTAAATGGACAGGGGGGTTTTCAGCCCCAGCATTTT
j_call: TRBJ1-5
clone_size: NA
d_call: TRBD1
v_call: TRBV27

cdr3_aa: CASSLGRIGVDEQYF
cdr3_nt: TGTGCCAGCAGCTTAGGACGAATCGGGGTGGACGAGCAGTACTTC
j_call: TRBJ2-7
clone_size: NA
d_call: NA
v_call: TRBV7-2

cdr3_aa: CASSIAGDYEQYF
cdr3_nt: TGTGCCAGTAGTATTGCAGGGGATTACGAGCAGTACTTC
j_call: TRBJ2-7
clone_size: NA
d_call: NA
v_call: TRBV19

cdr3_aa: CASSEESSGGIKNIQYF
cdr3_nt: TGTGCCAGCAGTGAAGAAAGTAGCGGGGGGATAAAAAACATTCAGTACTTC
j_call: TRBJ2-4
clone_size: NA
d_call: TRBD2
v_call: TRBV6-1

cdr3_aa: CASSTGVEDKKLFF
cdr3_nt: TGTGCCAGCAGTACAGGGGTAGAGGATAAAAAACTGTTTTTT
j_call: TRBJ1-4
clone_size: NA
d_call: TRBD1
v_call: TRBV2

cdr3_aa: CASSEARDTIYF
cdr3_nt: TGTGCCAGCAGTGAAGCACGGGACACCATATATTTT
j_call: TRBJ1-3
clone_size: NA
d_call: NA
v_call: TRBV6-1

cdr3_aa: CAWSYGGSNTEAFF
cdr3_nt: TGTGCCTGGAGTTACGGAGGGTCGAACACTGAAGCTTTCTTT
j_call: TRBJ1-1
clone_size: NA
d_call: NA
v_call: TRBV30

cdr3_aa: CASSEAGQGTEAFF
cdr3_nt: TGTGCCAGCAGTGAAGCAGGACAGGGGACTGAAGCTTTCTTT
j_call: TRBJ1-1
clone_size: NA
d_call: TRBD1
v_call: TRBV6-1

cdr3_aa: CASSAWDRQETQYF
cdr3_nt: TGTGCCAGCAGCGCATGGGACAGACAAGAGACCCAGTACTTC
j_call: TRBJ2-5
clone_size: NA
d_call: TRBD1
v_call: TRBV9

cdr3_aa: CASSPGQTGSNEQFF
cdr3_nt: TGCGCCAGCAGCCCCGGCCAAACCGGGAGCAATGAGCAGTTCTTC
j_call: TRBJ2-1
clone_size: NA
d_call: NA
v_call: TRBV5-1

cdr3_aa: CASSFAGGGETQYF
cdr3_nt: TGTGCCAGCAGCTTTGCGGGGGGAGGGGAGACCCAGTACTTC
j_call: TRBJ2-5
clone_size: NA
d_call: TRBD2
v_call: TRBV5-4

cdr3_aa: CASKGQGALNPNYGYTF
cdr3_nt: TGTGCCAGCAAGGGACAGGGGGCTCTCAACCCAAACTATGGCTACACCTTC
j_call: TRBJ1-2
clone_size: NA
d_call: TRBD1
v_call: TRBV18

cdr3_aa: CASRGTASNYGYTF
cdr3_nt: TGTGCCAGCAGAGGGACAGCCTCTAACTATGGCTACACCTTC
j_call: TRBJ1-2
clone_size: NA
d_call: TRBD1
v_call: TRBV9